Sequencing of this T cell receptor beta chain was carried out in a study of beta chain features in type 1 diabetes. Looking at the study overall: Summed over all samples, the examined sorted cells came to roughly 110,000,000.

Reverse transcription of all isolated RNA meant that expressed TCRB transcripts were sequenced. This table comes from immunoSEQ multiplex PCR, and its TCRdb copy is limited to in-frame clones, with some not included. The table lists about 900,000 clones, 15% to 20% of them singletons. Germline-derived CDR1 and CDR2 are MGHDK and SYGVNS. The V end lost 5 bases, the J end lost 3 bases, and 13 bases lay between the germline ends. This CDR3 has 14 amino acids. CD4+ naive, central memory, regulatory and stem cell-like memory subsets were isolated by sorting on CD45RO/CCR7/CD25/CD127/CD95/CD27. This receptor was obtained from a young woman in good health. The rearrangement uses TRBV25-1 and TRBJ1-2; D call uncertain. Specimen: naive CD4+ T cells from blood. CDR3: CASSLGFWDYGYTF. CDR3 DNA: TGTGCCAGCAGTCTCGGGTTCTGGGACTATGGCTACACCTTC.